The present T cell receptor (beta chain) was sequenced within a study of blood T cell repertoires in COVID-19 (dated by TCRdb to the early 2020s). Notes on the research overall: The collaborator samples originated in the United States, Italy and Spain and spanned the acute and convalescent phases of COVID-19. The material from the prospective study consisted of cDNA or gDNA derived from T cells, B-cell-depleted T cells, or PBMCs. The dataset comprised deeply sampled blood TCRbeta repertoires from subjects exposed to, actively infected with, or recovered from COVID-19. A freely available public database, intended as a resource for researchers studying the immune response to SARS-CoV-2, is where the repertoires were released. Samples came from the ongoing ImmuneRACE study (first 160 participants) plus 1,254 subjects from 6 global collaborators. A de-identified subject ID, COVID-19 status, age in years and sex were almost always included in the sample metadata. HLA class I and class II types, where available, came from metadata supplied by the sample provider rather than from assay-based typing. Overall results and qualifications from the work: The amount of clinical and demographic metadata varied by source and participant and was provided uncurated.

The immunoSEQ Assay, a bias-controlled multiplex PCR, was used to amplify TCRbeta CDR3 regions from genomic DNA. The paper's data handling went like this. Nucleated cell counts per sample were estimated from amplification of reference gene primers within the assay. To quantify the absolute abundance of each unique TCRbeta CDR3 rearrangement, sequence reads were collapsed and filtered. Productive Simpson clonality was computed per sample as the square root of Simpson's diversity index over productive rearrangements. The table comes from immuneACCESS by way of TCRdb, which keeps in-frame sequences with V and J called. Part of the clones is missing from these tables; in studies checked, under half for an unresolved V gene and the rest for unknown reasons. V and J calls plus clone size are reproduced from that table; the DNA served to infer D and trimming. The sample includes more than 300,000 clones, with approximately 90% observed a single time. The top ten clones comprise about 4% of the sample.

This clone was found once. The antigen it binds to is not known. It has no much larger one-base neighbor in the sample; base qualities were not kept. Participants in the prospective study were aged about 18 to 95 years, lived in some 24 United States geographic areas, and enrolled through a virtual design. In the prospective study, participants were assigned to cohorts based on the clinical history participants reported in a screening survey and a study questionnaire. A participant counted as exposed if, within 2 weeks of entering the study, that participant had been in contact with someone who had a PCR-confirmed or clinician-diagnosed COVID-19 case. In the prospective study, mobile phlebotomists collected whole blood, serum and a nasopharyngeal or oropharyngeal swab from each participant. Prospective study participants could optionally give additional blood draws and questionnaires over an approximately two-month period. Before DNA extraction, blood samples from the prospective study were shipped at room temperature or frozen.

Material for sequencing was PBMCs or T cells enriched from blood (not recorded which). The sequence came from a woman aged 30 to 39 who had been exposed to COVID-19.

The encoded CDR3 is CASSSEEAMNTGELFF. The nucleotide sequence reads TGCGCCAGCAGCTCCGAAGAGGCTATGAACACCGGGGAGCTGTTTTTT. Recombination connected TRBV5-1 to TRBJ2-2; the D gene cannot be named for sure. Via the germline V gene, CDR1 is SGHRS and CDR2 YFSETQ. Including the terminal cysteine and phenylalanine, the CDR3 comprises 16 residues. Only the CDR3 portion is preserved as DNA: 48 bases, with reading frame beginning at the first base. Trimming at the junction amounts to 3 bases on V and 1 base on J, and the germline ends lie 13 bases apart. Joined to the reference TRBV5-1 and TRBJ2-2 proteins, this CDR3 gives the full variable domain: KAGVTQTPRYLIKTRGQQVTLSCSPISGHRSVSWYQQTPGQGLQFLFEYFSETQRNKGNFPGRFSGRQFSNSRSEMNVSTLELGDSALYLCASSSEEAMNTGELFFGEGSRLTVL.